This T cell receptor (beta chain) was sequenced for a study of CD8+ T cells in alopecia areata. Study outcomes and limitations: Treatment with tofacitinib significantly lowered scalp clonality and reduced expanded CD8+ clones among the top 100.

The germline V gene has CDR1 SGDLS and CDR2 YYNGEE. V lost 2 bases to trimming and J lost 2 bases, with 7 bases between them. The CDR3 contains 13 residues. Investigators isolated RNA and reverse transcribed it into cDNA to act as the sequencing template. This table comes from immunoSEQ multiplex PCR, and its TCRdb copy is limited to in-frame clones, with some not included. The data hold some 120,000 clones, with over 60% observed a single time. Notes on this clone: Its antigen is undetermined. Other DNA sequences from this sample encode an identical CDR3 as well.

Described treatment: oral pan-JAK inhibitor, 5-10 mg twice daily. The receptor's source is a human donor with alopecia areata. The chain is built from TRBV9 and TRBJ1-1; the D gene is possibly TRBD1 (5 bases). The specimen comprised CD4+ T cells sorted from blood, sampled at week 4, from a patient treated with tofacitinib. Here the CDR3 DNA reads TGTGCCAGCAGCGTCACAGGAAACACTGAAGCTTTCTTT. Amino acid sequence: CASSVTGNTEAFF.